This T cell receptor beta chain was retrieved from a study of cytomegalovirus exposure and HLA in healthy donors. This clone occurred once. After removal of 4 bases from V and 8 bases from J, the junction contained 10 bases not matched to a gene. This CDR3 is 15 amino acids long. Germline V gives CDR1 SGHVS, CDR2 FNYEAQ. PCR used 60 Vbeta primers and 13 Jbeta primers. The data were produced by immunoSEQ multiplex PCR, yet TCRdb's version contains in-frame clones alone and is incomplete. The top ten clones hold about 5.7% of a sample with under 200,000 clones, roughly 76% of them seen once. Sequencing used PBMCs. The genes are TRBV7-6 and TRBJ1-4; TRBD1 matches at 7 bases. The receptor comes from a man aged 40-50 years in good health and CMV-seropositive. CDR3 in amino acids: CASSSSGGRNEKLFF. The DNA of the CDR3 is TGTGCCAGCAGCTCTTCAGGGGGACGGAACGAAAAACTGTTTTTT. The entire variable domain, with the rest obtained from reference TRBV7-6 and TRBJ1-4, is as follows: GAGVSQSPRYKVTKRGQDVALRCDPISGHVSLYWYRQALGQGPEFLTYFNYEAQQDKSGLPNDRFSAERPEGSISTLTIQRTEQRDSAMYRCASSSSGGRNEKLFFGSGTQLSVL.